This is a list of T cell receptor beta chains from one sample in a study of blood T cell repertoires in COVID-19. Data came from immunoSEQ multiplex PCR; TCRdb stores just in-frame clones and leaves some out. The sample yields tens of thousands of clones, more than 70% seen once. The sequencing sample was made of peripheral blood. All receptors come from a man aged 50-60 years with active COVID-19. Each CDR3 is given with its conserved first and last residue. A D gene is named only where the DNA matches it firmly. Size values are once, few and many counts, or a class for expanded clones, and some rows have none.

size: -
J: TRBJ2-3
V: TRBV28
D: TRBD2
DNA: TGTGCCAGCAGTTCGACCCGACTAGCGGAGTACACAGATACGCAGTATTTT
CDR3: CASSSTRLAEYTDTQYF

size: -
J: TRBJ2-1
V: TRBV7-3
D: TRBD1
DNA: TGTGCCAGCAGCTCGCGAGGGACAGGGGCCAATGAGCAGTTCTTC
CDR3: CASSSRGTGANEQFF

size: -
J: TRBJ1-3
V: TRBV6-5
D: -
DNA: TGTGCCAGCAGTTACGGGAGATGGTCAGATGGAAACACCATATATTTT
CDR3: CASSYGRWSDGNTIYF

size: -
J: TRBJ1-1
V: TRBV6-5
D: -
DNA: TGTGCCAGCAGTTACTCGTACAGGGCTGACACTGAAGCTTTCTTT
CDR3: CASSYSYRADTEAFF

size: -
J: TRBJ2-3
V: TRBV4-1
D: -
DNA: TGCGCCAGCAGCCAAGTCCAGGAAGGGGATACGCAATATTTT
CDR3: CASSQVQEGDTQYF

size: -
J: TRBJ2-5
V: TRBV5-4
D: -
DNA: TGTGCCAGCAGCAGAAGGGATCTAGCGAGGGAGACCCAGTACTTC
CDR3: CASSRRDLARETQYF

size: -
J: TRBJ2-7
V: TRBV4-2
D: TRBD2
DNA: TGTGCCAGCAGCCAAGACGTAAGGGGACTAGCGCGAGGGTACGAGCAGTACTTC
CDR3: CASSQDVRGLARGYEQYF

size: once
J: TRBJ2-5
V: TRBV7-9
D: TRBD2
DNA: TGTGCCAGCAGCTTAGGGCGGGGGGCCTTCCAAGAGACCCAGTACTTC
CDR3: CASSLGRGAFQETQYF

size: -
J: TRBJ2-7
V: TRBV19
D: TRBD2
DNA: TGTGCCAGTAGTATAAATGGTGGGACTACCTACGAGCAGTACTTC
CDR3: CASSINGGTTYEQYF

size: -
J: TRBJ1-2
V: TRBV10-3
D: TRBD1
DNA: TGTGCCATCGGACAGGGACAAGAGACCTACACCTTC
CDR3: CAIGQGQETYTF

size: -
J: TRBJ1-2
V: TRBV19
D: TRBD1
DNA: TGTGCCAGTAGTTGGAGACAGGGGTCAAGCTATGGCTACACCTTC
CDR3: CASSWRQGSSYGYTF

size: -
J: TRBJ2-2
V: TRBV6-5
D: -
DNA: TGTGCCAGCAGAAGGACAGCGAACACCGGGGAGCTGTTTTTT
CDR3: CASRRTANTGELFF

size: -
J: TRBJ2-5
V: TRBV5-1
D: TRBD2
DNA: TGCGCCAGCAGCTTGGAGGGGACTAGCGGGGATCAAGAGACCCAGTACTTC
CDR3: CASSLEGTSGDQETQYF

size: -
J: TRBJ2-5
V: TRBV24-1
D: TRBD2
DNA: TGTGCCACCAGTGATTCGGCGGGGGGGATGGAGACCCAGTACTTC
CDR3: CATSDSAGGMETQYF

size: -
J: TRBJ1-2
V: TRBV5-1
D: TRBD1
DNA: TGCGCCAGCAGCGCCGGACAGGGGAACTATGGCTACACCTTC
CDR3: CASSAGQGNYGYTF

size: -
J: TRBJ1-3
V: TRBV28
D: TRBD1
DNA: TGTGCCAGCAGTCCGACAGGGAATGGAAACACCATATATTTT
CDR3: CASSPTGNGNTIYF

size: -
J: TRBJ1-4
V: TRBV5-4
D: TRBD1
DNA: TGTGCCAGCAGCCTGGGACAGTTTAATGAAAAACTGTTTTTT
CDR3: CASSLGQFNEKLFF

size: once
J: TRBJ2-3
V: TRBV27
D: TRBD1
DNA: TGTGCCAGCAGTTGGAGGCCGGGACAGGGACTCACAGATACGCAGTATTTT
CDR3: CASSWRPGQGLTDTQYF

size: -
J: TRBJ2-2
V: TRBV28
D: TRBD1
DNA: TGTGCCAGCAGGCCGCATTCCGGGACAGGCTTTGGGGAGCTGTTTTTT
CDR3: CASRPHSGTGFGELFF

size: -
J: TRBJ2-3
V: TRBV10-3
D: TRBD1
DNA: TGTGCCATCAGTGAGGTGGACAGGGGGCTGAATACGCAGTATTTT
CDR3: CAISEVDRGLNTQYF

size: few
J: TRBJ1-6
V: TRBV19
D: -
DNA: TGTGCCACCACCCCTCCAGGTAGCTCCTATAATTCACCCCTCCACTTT
CDR3: CATTPPGSSYNSPLHF

size: -
J: TRBJ2-3
V: TRBV19
D: TRBD2
DNA: TGTGCCAGTAGTCCCCGGACTAGCGGCTTCACAGATACGCAGTATTTT
CDR3: CASSPRTSGFTDTQYF

size: -
J: TRBJ1-3
V: TRBV7-2
D: -
DNA: TGTGCCAGCAGCCCCTCTCTAAGGACAGCTGGAAACACCATATATTTT
CDR3: CASSPSLRTAGNTIYF

size: -
J: TRBJ2-2
V: TRBV6-5
D: TRBD1
DNA: TGTGCCAGCAACGACAGGGTGTGGAACACCGGGGAGCTGTTTTTT
CDR3: CASNDRVWNTGELFF

size: -
J: TRBJ1-1
V: TRBV19
D: -
DNA: TGTGCCAGTAGTGCGCAAAGGGGGACTGAAGCTTTCTTT
CDR3: CASSAQRGTEAFF

size: -
J: TRBJ2-1
V: TRBV7-9
D: -
DNA: TGTGCCAGCAGCTTGACCCCTCTGCCGGGGAATGAGCAGTTCTTC
CDR3: CASSLTPLPGNEQFF

size: -
J: TRBJ1-1
V: TRBV29-1
D: TRBD1
DNA: TGCAGCGCAAAAAAGGGGGCAGGGTCCCCGAACACTGAAGCTTTCTTT
CDR3: CSAKKGAGSPNTEAFF

size: -
J: TRBJ2-5
V: TRBV6-5
D: -
DNA: TGTGCCAGCAGGGGTTGGAACAGTCAAGAGACCCAGTACTTC
CDR3: CASRGWNSQETQYF

size: -
J: TRBJ1-5
V: TRBV6-5
D: -
DNA: TGTGCCAGCGGCCGGGTTAGCAATCAGCCCCAGCATTTT
CDR3: CASGRVSNQPQHF

size: -
J: TRBJ2-1
V: TRBV6-2/TRBV6-3
D: -
DNA: TGTGCCAGCAGGCCTAGGGGAATGAATGAGCAGTTCTTC
CDR3: CASRPRGMNEQFF

size: -
J: TRBJ2-1
V: TRBV7-9
D: -
DNA: TGTGCCAGCAGCCTTGGGCACGGCGGGAACTATGAGCAGTTCTTC
CDR3: CASSLGHGGNYEQFF

size: -
J: TRBJ1-4
V: TRBV29-1
D: -
DNA: TGCAGCGTTCTAGTTCCAACTAATGAAAAACTGTTTTTT
CDR3: CSVLVPTNEKLFF

size: few
J: TRBJ1-2
V: TRBV9
D: TRBD1
DNA: TGTGCCAGCAGCGGGAGGGACAGCGTAATCGGTGGCTACACCTTC
CDR3: CASSGRDSVIGGYTF

size: -
J: TRBJ1-1
V: TRBV7-3
D: -
DNA: TGTGCCAGCAGCACCCGACAGAACACTGAAGCTTTCTTT
CDR3: CASSTRQNTEAFF

size: -
J: TRBJ2-2
V: TRBV7-2
D: -
DNA: TGTGCCAGCAGCTTAACGGGACTCACGAACCGGCTGGGCGGGGAGCTGTTTTTT
CDR3: CASSLTGLTNRLGGELFF

size: -
J: TRBJ2-2
V: TRBV7-2
D: -
DNA: TGTGCCAGCAGCTTAGAACAGTACACCGGGGAGCTGTTTTTT
CDR3: CASSLEQYTGELFF

size: -
J: TRBJ2-3
V: TRBV5-1
D: TRBD1
DNA: TGCGCCAGCTCTCAGACAGGGGGCGCAGATACGCAGTATTTT
CDR3: CASSQTGGADTQYF

size: -
J: TRBJ2-7
V: TRBV30
D: TRBD1
DNA: TGTGCCTGTCGGGACAGGGCCTACGAGCAGTACTTC
CDR3: CACRDRAYEQYF

size: -
J: TRBJ1-1
V: TRBV5-4
D: -
DNA: TGTGCCAGCAGCCGAGGGGGGAACACTGAAGCTTTCTTT
CDR3: CASSRGGNTEAFF

size: -
J: TRBJ2-7
V: TRBV6-5
D: -
DNA: TGTGCCAGCAGGGCCTCTAGCGCCATATCCTACGAGCAGTACTTC
CDR3: CASRASSAISYEQYF

size: -
J: TRBJ2-7
V: TRBV27
D: -
DNA: TGTGCCAGCAGTGTACAGGGTTACGAGCAGTACTTC
CDR3: CASSVQGYEQYF

size: once
J: TRBJ2-1
V: TRBV28
D: -
DNA: TGTGCCAGCAGTTTCAGTCACAATGAGCAGTTCTTC
CDR3: CASSFSHNEQFF

size: -
J: TRBJ1-1
V: TRBV19
D: TRBD1
DNA: TGTGCCAGTAGGGCAGGGGACAGGGAGGGCACTGAAGCTTTCTTT
CDR3: CASRAGDREGTEAFF

size: -
J: TRBJ1-5
V: TRBV28
D: -
DNA: TGTGCCAGCAGTTTTACGGTTAATCAGCCCCAGCATTTT
CDR3: CASSFTVNQPQHF

size: few
J: TRBJ1-3
V: TRBV6-5
D: -
DNA: TGTGCCAGCAGTTACTCCAGGACAGCCTCTGGAAACACCATATATTTT
CDR3: CASSYSRTASGNTIYF

size: few
J: TRBJ2-1
V: TRBV27
D: -
DNA: TGTGCCAGCAGTTTAACTCCCCCGGGAGAGGAATACAATGAGCAGTTCTTC
CDR3: CASSLTPPGEEYNEQFF

size: -
J: TRBJ1-1
V: TRBV19
D: -
DNA: TGTGCCAGTAGTATACGTCAGGAAGCTTTCTTT
CDR3: CASSIRQEAFF

size: -
J: TRBJ2-3
V: TRBV7-8
D: TRBD1
DNA: TGTGCCAGCAGCTTAGGAACAGGGGCAGATACGCAGTATTTT
CDR3: CASSLGTGADTQYF

size: once
J: TRBJ2-5
V: TRBV4-1
D: TRBD2
DNA: TGCGCCAGCAGCCGTTGGACTAGCGGGAGGGAGACCCAGTACTTC
CDR3: CASSRWTSGRETQYF

size: -
J: TRBJ2-4
V: TRBV28
D: TRBD1
DNA: TGTGCCAGCACCCCCTTGGGACAGGGGGCATTCAAAAACATTCAGTACTTC
CDR3: CASTPLGQGAFKNIQYF